This passage covers 20 T cell receptor beta chains from one sample sequenced in a study of identical twins (dated by TCRdb to 2016 to 2018). The library was built by means of 5' RACE. Sequencing was carried out with an Illumina HiSeq 2000. TCRdb redid the processing of the public reads, applying fastp at Q25 and MiXCR, and retained in-frame beta chains. When rows share a CDR3 protein, they turn into one entry using the most common DNA and genes. Here the sample has roughly 770,000 distinct CDR3 sequences; 15% to 20% occur a single time. Clones ranked in the top ten supply about an eighth of the sample. The sample was also reused in another study, on T cells expressing NK-cell markers.

Input material: PBMCs. These receptors all come from a woman aged 18 to 35 in good health.

Ten or more counts support this clonotype. The chain joins TRBV7-2 to TRBJ2-7, with D possibly being TRBD1 or TRBD2 (6 bases each). Germline values: CDR1 SGHTA, CDR2 FQGNSA. V lost 7 bases and J lost 5, with 12 bases in between. The CDR3 contains 12 residues. The CDR3 reads CASKRGTHEQYF. The CDR3 DNA is TGTGCCAGCAAAAGGGGGACTCACGAGCAGTACTTC.

The J gene is TRBJ2-1, the V gene TRBV7-9; D not certain. The CDR3 totals 14 residues. V was cut by 2 bases and J by 10 bases, with 15 bases left in between. Germline CDR1 reads SEHNR; CDR2 reads FQNEAQ (reference sequence). This CDR3 is CASSLPPPGWEQFF. The CDR3 nucleotides read TGTGCCAGCAGCTTACCCCCCCCGGGCTGGGAGCAGTTCTTC.

The rearrangement links TRBV4-3 to TRBJ2-2; TRBD2 matches at 9 bases. Germline CDR1 LGHNA, CDR2 YSLEER. The CDR3 loop spans 17 amino acids. Trimming at V came to 2 bases and at J to 6 bases, leaving 10 bases not matched to a gene. The CDR3 is CASSQRQSGGIAGELFF. The CDR3 DNA sequence: TGCGCCAGCAGCCAAAGACAGAGCGGGGGGATCGCCGGGGAGCTGTTTTTT.

The genes are TRBV18 and TRBJ2-5, with a possible D match to TRBD2 (6 bases). CDR1 KGHSH and CDR2 LQKENI come from the germline V gene. This CDR3 has 16 amino acids. Trimming took 4 bases from V and 8 from J, leaving 23 bases between them. The CDR3 is CASSLFSRDFRSTQYF. CDR3 bases: TGTGCCAGCTCACTGTTCAGCCGGGACTTTCGTAGTACCCAGTACTTC.

The chain employs TRBV9 and TRBJ2-1; perhaps TRBD2 as D (5 bases). The ends were cut back, 0 bases at V and 6 bases at J, with 19 bases in the middle. CDR1 is SGDLS and CDR2 is YYNGEE in the germline V gene. This CDR3 comprises 17 residues. In DNA, the CDR3 is TGTGCCAGCAGCGTAGCTACGAGCGGACCCGTTACCAATGAGCAGTTCTTC. It specifies CASSVATSGPVTNEQFF.

This clonotype appeared a few times. V and J are TRBV7-6 and TRBJ2-7; no firm D call. V was clipped by 5 bases and J by 2 bases, with 10 bases between them. The germline gives CDR1 SGHVS, CDR2 FNYEAQ. This CDR3 region has 13 residues. The CDR3 here is CASSRNSAYEQYF. In DNA form, the CDR3 reads TGTGCCAGCAGCCGAAACTCGGCCTACGAGCAGTACTTC.

The chain recombines TRBV20-1 with TRBJ2-7, with TRBD2 as a possible D gene (5 bases). V was trimmed by 4 bases and J by 7 bases, leaving 14 bases between them. The CDR3 contains 12 residues. The germline CDR1 and CDR2 sequences are DFQATT and SNEGSKA (reference sequence). The CDR3, as DNA: TGCAGTGCTATGAGGGAGACTATAGAGCAGTACTTC. Protein sequence: CSAMRETIEQYF.

The chain employs TRBV6-2 or TRBV6-3 and TRBJ1-1, with D maybe TRBD1 (5 bases). Germline V lookup: CDR1 MNHEY, CDR2 SVGEGT. This CDR3 region has 15 residues. V lost 5 bases and J 4 bases, leaving 17 bases between the germline ends. The DNA for the CDR3 is TGTGCCAGCAGTCGGGGACCGGTTTGGGGCACTGAAGCTTTCTTT. Amino acids: CASSRGPVWGTEAFF.

This clonotype has more than one count but fewer than ten. This chain joins TRBV9 and TRBJ2-7, with 8 positions matching TRBD2. CDR3 size: 15 residues. The germline CDR1 and CDR2 sequences are SGDLS and YYNGEE. V gave up 2 bases and J gave up 1 base; unmatched junction bases: 5. CDR3 nucleotides: TGTGCCAGCAGCGTTGGAGCGGGAGAGTCCTACGAGCAGTACTTC. It is translated as CASSVGAGESYEQYF.

The V gene is TRBV7-8, the J gene TRBJ2-1; 7 bases line up with TRBD1. Losses at the gene ends were 3 bases for V and 3 bases for J; bases not matched to a gene: 2. The CDR3 is 14 amino acids. CDR1 and CDR2 (germline): SGHVS, FQNEAQ. The CDR3 DNA is TGTGCCAGCAGCTTGAGACAGGGCTACAATGAGCAGTTCTTC. Amino acids: CASSLRQGYNEQFF.

This chain uses TRBV5-1 with TRBJ1-5; D not certain. The CDR3 has 13 residues. Germline-derived CDR1 and CDR2 are SGHRS and YFSETQ. Trimming pared 5 bases from V and 4 bases from J, leaving 10 bases between. In DNA, the CDR3 is TGCGCCAGCAGACCGGACGAGAATCAGCCCCAGCATTTT. Protein: CASRPDENQPQHF.

The chain has TRBV12-3 or TRBV12-4 and TRBJ1-2; D gene ambiguous. Trimming took off 7 bases at V and 9 bases at J, with 18 bases between the two ends. The CDR3 covers 13 residues. The CDR3 sequence is CASTRRTAWSYTF. The CDR3 DNA follows: TGTGCCAGCACCAGAAGGACGGCCTGGAGCTACACCTTC.

This chain links TRBV15 with TRBJ2-3, with D perhaps given as TRBD1 or TRBD2 (6 bases each). Deletions cut 7 bases from V and 2 bases from J, with 28 bases between. The germline gives CDR1 LNHNV, CDR2 YYDKDF (reference sequence). There are 19 residues in the CDR3. CDR3 sequence (DNA): TGTGCCACCACCCTCAAAGGGAGTTGGAGGGGGGCTAACACAGATACGCAGTATTTT. Its translation is CATTLKGSWRGANTDTQYF. The full variable domain, rest sourced from reference TRBV15 and TRBJ2-3, is DAMVIQNPRYQVTQFGKPVTLSCSQTLNHNVMYWYQQKSSQAPKLLFHYYDKDFNNEADTPDNFQSRRPNTSFCFLDIRSPGLGDTAMYLCATTLKGSWRGANTDTQYFGPGTRLTVL.

CDR3 amino acids: CASSFQDSTDTQYF. The CDR3 DNA sequence: TGCGCCAGCAGCTTCCAGGACAGCACAGATACGCAGTATTTT. The chain joins TRBV5-1 to TRBJ2-3; D remains unclear. Trimming removed 2 bases at V and 0 bases at J, with 7 bases between. Germline V gene data show CDR1 as SGHRS and CDR2 as YFSETQ. This CDR3 spans 14 amino acids.

The table lists this clonotype with a few counts. The rearrangement links TRBV5-4 to TRBJ2-3; 11 bases are a match to TRBD1. There are 16 residues in the CDR3. From germline, CDR1 is SGHNT and CDR2 YYREEE (reference sequence). The trim removed 4 bases at V and 5 bases at J, leaving 9 bases unmatched. The CDR3 sequence is CASSIRDRGLVDTQYF. DNA for the CDR3: TGTGCCAGCAGCATCCGGGACAGGGGGTTAGTAGATACGCAGTATTTT.

This clonotype was counted between two and nine times. The chain joins TRBV6-5 to TRBJ2-7; D is ambiguous. The CDR3 sequence is 14 residues long. Germline V lookup: CDR1 MNHEY, CDR2 SVGAGI. V shed 0 bases and J shed 4 bases, with 10 bases lying between them. For the CDR3, the DNA is TGTGCCAGCAGTTACTCGGCTGGGCTATACGAGCAGTACTTC. Its translation is CASSYSAGLYEQYF.

This chain joins TRBV12-5 and TRBJ2-3; 8 bases are shared with TRBD1. The length of the CDR3 is 14 residues. The trim removed 6 bases at V and 4 bases at J, leaving 6 bases unmatched. Germline V gene data show CDR1 as LGHNT and CDR2 as FRNRAP. CDR3 protein: CASGPIQGADTQYF. CDR3 coding DNA: TGTGCTAGTGGCCCAATACAGGGGGCAGATACGCAGTATTTT.

The chain joins TRBV5-1 to TRBJ2-1, with 8 bases matching TRBD1. CDR1 and CDR2 from the germline V gene are SGHRS and YFSETQ. The CDR3 is made up of 15 amino acids. V was pared by 4 bases and J by 6 bases, with 9 bases of the junction left unmatched. The CDR3 DNA follows: TGCGCCAGCAGCCCCCCCACAGGGGGAGGCAATGAGCAGTTCTTC. Its translation is CASSPPTGGGNEQFF. The full variable domain, completed using reference TRBV5-1 and TRBJ2-1, is KAGVTQTPRYLIKTRGQQVTLSCSPISGHRSVSWYQQTPGQGLQFLFEYFSETQRNKGNFPGRFSGRQFSNSRSEMNVSTLELGDSALYLCASSPPTGGGNEQFFGPGTRLTVL.

The chain combines TRBV6-1 with TRBJ2-7; D might be TRBD1 or TRBD2, each matching 5 bases. V was shortened by 6 bases and J by 2 bases, with 11 bases between the two germline ends. In germline, CDR1 is MNHNS, CDR2 SASEGT. The CDR3 loop spans 13 amino acids. The CDR3 DNA follows: TGTGCCAGCAGAAGGGACGCCGCCTACGAGCAGTACTTC. Protein: CASRRDAAYEQYF.

This clonotype was seen ten or more times. The chain links TRBV7-2 to TRBJ2-7; 9 positions match TRBD1. Unmatched junction bases numbered 7, after V lost 5 bases and J lost 5 bases. Germline V CDR1 and CDR2: SGHTA, FQGNSA. This CDR3 is built from 14 residues. Here the CDR3 DNA reads TGTGCCAGCAGCGTACAGGGGGCTGTGAACGAGCAGTACTTC. Protein: CASSVQGAVNEQYF.